The 13 T cell receptor beta chains reported below all come from one sample, sequenced in a study of breast tumors, draining lymph nodes, adjacent tissues. Using its own MiXCR run on the multiplex PCR reads, TCRdb lists one record per CDR3 protein. The data show under 45,000 distinct CDR3 sequences, roughly 36% seen once. Material for sequencing was breast tumor tissue. The receptors come from a female donor with breast cancer. Some clones in this sample may be carry-over from other donors' samples.

Concerning this clonotype itself: It may be a read error: a sequence one base away is much more abundant. This chain connects TRBV12-3 or TRBV12-4 to TRBJ1-2; 10 bases line up with TRBD1. The CDR3 covers 14 residues. The CDR3 coding sequence is TGTGCCAGCAGCCAAGGACAGGGGGTGGGTGGCCACACCTTC. This encodes CASSQGQGVGGHTF.

At least ten counts were recorded for this clonotype. The chain carries TRBV24-1 and TRBJ2-1; 7 bases are a match to TRBD2. This CDR3 is 16 amino acids long. Germline CDR1 and CDR2: KGHDR and SFDVKD. V was pared by 2 bases and J by 8 bases, with 11 bases of the junction left unmatched. The CDR3 DNA reads as TGTGCCACCAGTGATTCTTTTGCGGGAGAAAGAGATGAGCAGTTCTTC. Translating it yields CATSDSFAGERDEQFF.

This clonotype has at least ten counts. The V and J genes are TRBV20-1 and TRBJ2-1; 11 bases agree with TRBD2. The CDR3 sequence is 13 residues long. Germline-derived CDR1 and CDR2 are DFQATT and SNEGSKA (reference sequence). V gave up 7 bases and J gave up 9 bases; unmatched junction bases: 8. CDR3 amino acids: CSETSGNSIEQFF. Written as DNA, the CDR3 is TGCAGTGAGACTAGCGGGAATAGTATTGAGCAGTTCTTC.

This clonotype was counted only a few times. The chain employs TRBV11-3 and TRBJ2-1, with 9 bases fitting TRBD2. Germline V gene lookup returns CDR1 SGHNT and CDR2 YENEEA. The CDR3 consists of 18 residues. V dropped 4 bases and J dropped 2; count of bases not matched to a gene: 12. Written as DNA, the CDR3 is TGTGCCAGCAGCTCCAGACGGACAGCGGGAGGAGCCTACAATGAGCAGTTCTTC. Translation: CASSSRRTAGGAYNEQFF.

In its sample, this clonotype was seen many times. V is TRBV20-1 and J is TRBJ2-7; no firm D call. Germline V gene sequence: CDR1 DFQATT, CDR2 SNEGSKA (reference sequence). Deletions cut 5 bases from V and 5 bases from J, with 10 bases between. The length of the CDR3 is 11 residues. The CDR3 sequence is CSAPAEHEQYF. The CDR3 DNA sequence: TGCAGTGCTCCCGCCGAGCACGAGCAGTACTTC.

This clonotype has ten or more counts. This chain joins TRBV10-3 and TRBJ2-3; 7 bases are shared with TRBD1. Germline values: CDR1 ENHRY, CDR2 SYGVKD. This CDR3 is 14 amino acids long. V shed 7 bases and J 1 base; nucleotides not matched to a gene: 5. Written as DNA, the CDR3 is TGTGCCATCACAAGGGGGCGCGGCACAGATACGCAGTATTTT. Its translation: CAITRGRGTDTQYF.

Worth noting for this clonotype: A much larger clone lies one base from this, so it may be a read error. The rearrangement links TRBV6-5 to TRBJ2-1; D remains ambiguous. The J call is uncertain, as TRBJ2-7 better fits the DNA end. The length of the CDR3 is 10 residues. CDR1 is MNHEY, CDR2 SVGAGI, per germline. CDR3 DNA: TGTGCCAGCGGGTTCAATGAGCAGTACTTC. Its protein product is CASGFNEQYF.

The sample holds a few counts of this clonotype. In nucleotides, the CDR3 is TGTGCCTGGAGCCCCAGGGGCTCCTACGAGCAGTACTTC. Translated, it gives CAWSPRGSYEQYF. V gene TRBV30 combines with J gene TRBJ2-7; weak D call: TRBD1 (6 bases). Germline assignment: CDR1 GTSNPN and CDR2 SVGIG (reference sequence). This CDR3 has 13 residues. Trimming shortened V by 3 bases and J by 0 bases, and 9 bases separated the two germline ends.

This clonotype was counted a few times. This chain connects TRBV30 to TRBJ2-1; a possible D gene is TRBD2 (5 bases). Per the germline V gene, CDR1 is GTSNPN and CDR2 is SVGIG (reference sequence). Trimming took 3 bases from V and 0 from J, leaving 6 bases between them. This CDR3 region has 13 residues. The CDR3 here is CAWRAGSYNEQFF. For the CDR3, the DNA is TGTGCCTGGAGGGCGGGCTCCTACAATGAGCAGTTCTTC.

In its sample, this clonotype was seen many times. The chain recombines TRBV11-2 with TRBJ2-7; 9 positions agree with TRBD2. This CDR3 region has 15 residues. J was trimmed by 2 bases and V by 4 bases; bases with no gene match: 6. Germline V lookup: CDR1 SGHAT, CDR2 FQNNGV. CDR3: CASSSKLAGAYEQYF. The CDR3 bases are TGTGCCAGCAGCTCAAAACTAGCGGGCGCCTACGAGCAGTACTTC.

This clonotype was seen repeatedly, ten times or more. The chain is built from TRBV28 and TRBJ2-5, with D tentatively TRBD1 or TRBD2 (5 bases each). Germline-derived CDR1 and CDR2 are MDHEN and SYDVKM. Trimming cost V 5 bases and J 4 bases, with 20 bases left between them. This CDR3 region has 16 residues. The CDR3 DNA follows: TGTGCCAGCAGTATCTCTGGGGTGGGGGTAGGAGAGACCCAGTACTTC. Amino acid sequence: CASSISGVGVGETQYF. The full variable domain, rest sourced from reference TRBV28 and TRBJ2-5, is DVKVTQSSRYLVKRTGEKVFLECVQDMDHENMFWYRQDPGLGLRLIYFSYDVKMKEKGDIPEGYSVSREKKERFSLILESASTNQTSMYLCASSISGVGVGETQYFGPGTRLLVL.

In this sample, this clonotype turned up many times. The chain couples TRBV5-6 to TRBJ2-1, with TRBD2 as a possible D gene (5 bases). Germline assignment: CDR1 SGHDT and CDR2 YYEEEE. The ends were cut back, 5 bases at V and 7 bases at J, with 19 bases in the middle. The CDR3 extends over 15 amino acids. The CDR3: CASSQLRVRRNEQFF. As DNA, the CDR3 is TGTGCCAGCAGTCAATTAAGGGTTCGGAGGAATGAGCAGTTCTTC.

In this sample, this clonotype turned up many times. The genes are TRBV30 and TRBJ2-7, with no clear D. Germline V gene sequence: CDR1 GTSNPN, CDR2 SVGIG (reference sequence). CDR3 length equals 13 residues. Trimming left V 2 bases short and J 2 bases short, with 10 bases between. CDR3 in DNA: TGTGCCTGGAGTAACAGAGTAACCTACGAGCAGTACTTC. Amino acids: CAWSNRVTYEQYF.